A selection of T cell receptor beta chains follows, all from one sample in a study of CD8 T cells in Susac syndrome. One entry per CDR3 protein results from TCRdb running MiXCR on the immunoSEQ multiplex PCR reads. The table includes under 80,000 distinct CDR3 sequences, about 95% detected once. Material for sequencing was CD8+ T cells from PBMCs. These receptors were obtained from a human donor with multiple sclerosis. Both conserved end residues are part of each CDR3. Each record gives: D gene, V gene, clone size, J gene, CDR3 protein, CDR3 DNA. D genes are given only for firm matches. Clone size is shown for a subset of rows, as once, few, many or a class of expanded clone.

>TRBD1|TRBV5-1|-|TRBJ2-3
CASSLRDRARDTQYF
TGCGCCAGCAGCTTGAGGGACAGGGCGAGAGATACGCAGTATTTT
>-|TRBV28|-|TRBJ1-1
CASSSRGSSVAVNTEAFF
TGTGCCAGCAGCTCCCGTGGGTCCTCAGTAGCCGTGAACACTGAAGCTTTCTTT
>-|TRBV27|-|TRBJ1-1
CASSLAGSDTEAFF
TGTGCCAGCAGTTTGGCGGGGTCGGACACTGAAGCTTTCTTT
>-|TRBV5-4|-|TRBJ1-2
CASRGGRGYGYTF
TGTGCCAGCAGAGGAGGGCGGGGCTATGGCTACACCTTC
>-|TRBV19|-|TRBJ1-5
CASKLGVLSNQPQHF
TGTGCCAGCAAGCTTGGGGTATTATCCAATCAGCCCCAGCATTTT
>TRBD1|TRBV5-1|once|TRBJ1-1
CASSRDRVSGAEAFF
TGCGCCAGCAGCCGGGACAGGGTCTCGGGGGCTGAAGCTTTCTTT
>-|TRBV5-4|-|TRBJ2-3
CASSHPRGASTDTQYF
TGTGCCAGCAGCCACCCGCGGGGAGCGAGCACAGATACGCAGTATTTT
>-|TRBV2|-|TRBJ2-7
CASSDTGRTYEQYF
TGTGCCAGCAGTGACACGGGACGGACCTACGAGCAGTACTTC
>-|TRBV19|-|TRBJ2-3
CASSTGVGTDTQYF
TGTGCCAGTAGTACAGGGGTTGGCACAGATACGCAGTATTTT
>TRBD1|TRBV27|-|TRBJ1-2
CASSIQGADGYTF
TGTGCCAGCAGTATCCAGGGGGCAGATGGCTACACCTTC
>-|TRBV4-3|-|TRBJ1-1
CASSQDGSPGNTEAFF
TGCGCCAGCAGCCAAGATGGCTCCCCAGGGAACACTGAAGCTTTCTTT
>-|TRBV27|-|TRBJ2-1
CASSPGAISYNEQFF
TGTGCCAGCAGCCCGGGGGCCATCTCCTACAATGAGCAGTTCTTC
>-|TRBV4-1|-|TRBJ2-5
CASSQVRGQDQETQYF
TGCGCCAGCAGCCAAGTACGGGGGCAAGACCAAGAGACCCAGTACTTC
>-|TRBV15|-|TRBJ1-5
CATSSARGGNQPQHF
TGTGCCACCAGCAGTGCGCGGGGTGGGAATCAGCCCCAGCATTTT
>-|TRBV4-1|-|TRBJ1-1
CASSHGVGTEAFF
TGCGCCAGCAGCCACGGGGTGGGAACTGAAGCTTTCTTT
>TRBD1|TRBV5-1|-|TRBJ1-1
CASRTGDMNTEAFF
TGCGCCAGCAGGACAGGGGACATGAACACTGAAGCTTTCTTT
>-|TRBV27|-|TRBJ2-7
CASSPKTSSYEQYF
TGTGCCAGCAGTCCCAAGACTAGTTCCTACGAGCAGTACTTC
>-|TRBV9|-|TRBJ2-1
CASSLGDPAGVDEQFF
TGTGCCAGCAGCCTCGGGGACCCCGCTGGTGTCGATGAGCAGTTCTTC
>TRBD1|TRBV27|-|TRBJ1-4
CASSLGQGDEKLFF
TGTGCCAGCAGTTTAGGACAGGGAGACGAAAAACTGTTTTTT
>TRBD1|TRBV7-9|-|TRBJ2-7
CASSLAQGERYEQYF
TGTGCCAGCAGCTTAGCGCAGGGGGAGAGGTACGAGCAGTACTTC
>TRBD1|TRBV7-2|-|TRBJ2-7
CASSIPGQGVVQYF
TGTGCCAGCAGCATACCGGGACAGGGAGTCGTGCAGTACTTC
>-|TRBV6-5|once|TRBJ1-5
CASSPSGGAQHF
TGTGCCAGCAGTCCCTCGGGCGGGGCCCAGCATTTT
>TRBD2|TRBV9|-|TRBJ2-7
CASSAGSGRALGEQYF
TGTGCCAGCAGCGCAGGATCGGGGAGGGCCCTCGGCGAGCAGTACTTC
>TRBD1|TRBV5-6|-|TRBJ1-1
CASSLGTGTEAFF
TGTGCCAGCAGCTTAGGGACAGGCACTGAAGCTTTCTTT
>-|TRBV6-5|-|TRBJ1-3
CAASSLSSGNTIYF
TGTGCCGCCTCGTCGCTGTCCTCTGGAAACACCATATATTTT
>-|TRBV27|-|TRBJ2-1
CAVRGQLRLDEQFF
TGTGCCGTGCGGGGTCAGTTGCGTCTCGATGAGCAGTTCTTC
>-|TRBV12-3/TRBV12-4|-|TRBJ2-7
CASSSDGYEQYF
TGTGCCAGCAGTTCCGACGGCTACGAGCAGTACTTC
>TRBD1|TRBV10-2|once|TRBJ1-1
CASSTDRGVTEAFF
TGCGCCAGCAGTACCGACAGGGGGGTCACTGAAGCTTTCTTT
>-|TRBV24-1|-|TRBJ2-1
CATSVFRAFWNEQFF
TGTGCCACCAGTGTCTTCAGGGCCTTTTGGAATGAGCAGTTCTTC
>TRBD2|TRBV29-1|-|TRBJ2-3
CSVEDGRALGGTDTQYF
TGCAGCGTTGAGGACGGGAGGGCCCTCGGGGGCACAGATACGCAGTATTTT
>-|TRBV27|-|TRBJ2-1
CASSFTLGTPYNEQFF
TGTGCCAGCAGTTTCACCCTCGGGACGCCATACAATGAGCAGTTCTTC
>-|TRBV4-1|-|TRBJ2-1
CASSQDGGGFPYNEQFF
TGCGCCAGCAGCCAAGATGGTGGGGGATTCCCCTACAATGAGCAGTTCTTC
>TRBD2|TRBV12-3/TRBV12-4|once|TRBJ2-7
CASSLQSGRYEQYF
TGTGCCAGCAGTTTACAAAGCGGGAGGTACGAGCAGTACTTC
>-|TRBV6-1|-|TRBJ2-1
CASSERGTLNEQFF
TGTGCCAGCAGTGAACGTGGGACGTTGAATGAGCAGTTCTTC
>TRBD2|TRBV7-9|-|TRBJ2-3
CASSSPGGTDTQYF
TGTGCCAGCAGCTCCCCGGGGGGTACAGATACGCAGTATTTT
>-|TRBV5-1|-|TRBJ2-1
CASTLTGNEQFF
TGCGCCAGCACCCTAACAGGGAATGAGCAGTTCTTC
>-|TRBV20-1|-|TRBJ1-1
CSALGTEAFF
TGCAGTGCCTTAGGGACTGAAGCTTTCTTT
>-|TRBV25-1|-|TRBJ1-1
CASSKGDTEAFF
TGTGCCAGCAGTAAGGGGGACACTGAAGCTTTCTTT
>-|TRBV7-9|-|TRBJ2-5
CASTKGGTQYF
TGTGCCAGCACAAAGGGGGGAACCCAGTACTTC
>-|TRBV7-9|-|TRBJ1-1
CASSSPDRVNTEAFF
TGTGCCAGCAGCTCCCCCGACAGAGTTAACACTGAAGCTTTCTTT
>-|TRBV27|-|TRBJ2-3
CASSTRDPTFTDTQYF
TGTGCCAGCAGTACCCGCGACCCAACATTCACAGATACGCAGTATTTT
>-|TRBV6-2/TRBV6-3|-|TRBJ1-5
CASNSQGSQPQHF
TGTGCCAGCAATTCACAGGGAAGTCAGCCCCAGCATTTT
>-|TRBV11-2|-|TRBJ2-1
CASSLNSRNEQFF
TGTGCCAGCAGCTTAAATAGCCGGAATGAGCAGTTCTTC
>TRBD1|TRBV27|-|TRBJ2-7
CASSPDRDYEQYF
TGTGCCAGCAGTCCAGACAGGGACTACGAGCAGTACTTC
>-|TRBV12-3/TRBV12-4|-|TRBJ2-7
CASSPTKVEQYF
TGTGCCAGCAGTCCGACTAAGGTCGAGCAGTACTTC
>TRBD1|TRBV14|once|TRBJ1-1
CASSQGPRTGHTEAFF
TGTGCCAGCAGCCAAGGTCCCCGGACAGGGCACACTGAAGCTTTCTTT
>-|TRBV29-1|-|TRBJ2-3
CSAGTPKTADTQYF
TGCAGCGCCGGGACACCCAAAACGGCAGATACGCAGTATTTT
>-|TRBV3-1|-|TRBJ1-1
CASSLNENTEAFF
TGTGCCAGCAGCTTAAATGAGAACACTGAAGCTTTCTTT
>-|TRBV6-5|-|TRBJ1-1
CASSYSVGTDTEAFF
TGTGCCAGCAGTTACTCAGTCGGCACAGATACTGAAGCTTTCTTT
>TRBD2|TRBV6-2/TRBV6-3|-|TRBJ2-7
CASSYSSAGAGEQYF
TGTGCCAGCAGTTACTCGAGCGCGGGAGCTGGAGAGCAGTACTTC
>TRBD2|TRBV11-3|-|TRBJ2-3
CASSPGTSGGASTDTQYF
TGTGCCAGCAGCCCGGGGACTAGCGGGGGGGCTAGCACAGATACGCAGTATTTT
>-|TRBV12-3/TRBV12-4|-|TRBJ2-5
CASGPGSLLQETQYF
TGTGCCAGCGGCCCAGGGAGCCTCCTCCAAGAGACCCAGTACTTC
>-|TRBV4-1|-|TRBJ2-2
CASSQEGGNTGELFF
TGCGCCAGCAGCCAAGAGGGCGGGAACACCGGGGAGCTGTTTTTT
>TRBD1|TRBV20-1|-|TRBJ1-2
CSARGQGADYTF
TGCAGTGCTAGAGGTCAGGGGGCAGACTACACCTTC
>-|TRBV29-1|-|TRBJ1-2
CSVVGTPYGYTF
TGCAGCGTTGTGGGGACACCATATGGCTACACCTTC
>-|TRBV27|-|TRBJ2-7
CASSDRERYEQYF
TGTGCCAGCAGTGACAGAGAGCGCTACGAGCAGTACTTC
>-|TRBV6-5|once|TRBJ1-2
CASSYSESARNYGYTF
TGTGCCAGCAGTTACTCTGAGTCGGCACGTAACTATGGCTACACCTTC
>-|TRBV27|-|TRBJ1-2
CASGFTGLYGYTF
TGTGCCAGCGGATTTACAGGGCTCTATGGCTACACCTTC
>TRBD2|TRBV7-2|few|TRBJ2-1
CASSLSGSTYNEQFF
TGTGCCAGCAGCTTGAGCGGGAGTACGTACAATGAGCAGTTCTTC
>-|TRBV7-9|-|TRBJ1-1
CASSFLVEGEAFF
TGTGCCAGCAGCTTCCTAGTGGAAGGTGAAGCTTTCTTT